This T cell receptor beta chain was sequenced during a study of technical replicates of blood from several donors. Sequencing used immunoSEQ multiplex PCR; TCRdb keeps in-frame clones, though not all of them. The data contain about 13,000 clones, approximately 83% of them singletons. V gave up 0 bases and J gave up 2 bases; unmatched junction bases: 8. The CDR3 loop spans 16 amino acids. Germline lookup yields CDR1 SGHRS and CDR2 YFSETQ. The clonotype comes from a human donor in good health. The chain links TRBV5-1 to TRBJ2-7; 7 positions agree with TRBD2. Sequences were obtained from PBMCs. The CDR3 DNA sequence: TGCGCCAGCAGCTTGGTCCCCCTTGCGGGAGCCTACGAGCAGTACTTC. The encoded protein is CASSLVPLAGAYEQYF.